The 18 T cell receptor beta chains given below trace back to one sample, sequenced in a study of shared clonotypes between healthy human individuals. CD45RO-negative cells were positively selected for CCR7, leaving out terminally differentiated effector memory CD45RA+ cells. Profiled with immunoSEQ multiplex PCR; TCRdb holds only in-frame clones, not every one. The sample holds around 550,000 clones, approximately 95% seen once. Material for sequencing was naive CD8+ T cells sorted from blood. These receptors were collected from a woman aged 25-40 years in good health.

As for this clone: One junction end disagrees with the germline gene, perhaps due to a read error. The CDR3 bases are TGTGCCAGCAGCTTTGGACTCTCCTCCGAGCAGTACTTC. This encodes CASSFGLSSEQYF. V usage is TRBV7-9 and J usage is TRBJ2-7; D is perhaps TRBD2 (5 bases). The V gene's germline CDR1 is SEHNR and CDR2 FQNEAQ (reference sequence). CDR3 size: 13 residues.

This chain uses TRBV5-1 with TRBJ1-1, with D unresolved. Germline V gene sequence: CDR1 SGHRS, CDR2 YFSETQ. The V and J ends lost 1 base and 5 bases respectively, with 9 bases between them. CDR3 length: 13 residues. The CDR3 protein is CASSLSPWTEAFF. Here the CDR3 DNA reads TGCGCCAGCAGCTTGTCCCCGTGGACTGAAGCTTTCTTT.

The chain carries TRBV5-5 and TRBJ2-5; D is possibly TRBD2 (5 bases). The V and J ends lost 5 bases and 5 bases respectively, with 13 bases between them. The CDR3 covers 13 residues. Germline CDR1 and CDR2: SGHKS and YYEKEE (reference sequence). CDR3 residues: CASRTRGWETQYF. The CDR3, as DNA: TGTGCCAGCAGGACAAGAGGGTGGGAGACCCAGTACTTC.

The chain joins TRBV28 to TRBJ2-5; D might be TRBD1 (5 bases). V lost 5 bases to trimming and J lost 7 bases, with 20 bases between them. The CDR3 extends over 15 amino acids. The germline V gene encodes CDR1 MDHEN and CDR2 SYDVKM. DNA of the CDR3: TGTGCCAGCAGTCCGTCGGACATGATATCCGTGACCCAGTACTTC. This gives the protein CASSPSDMISVTQYF.

The chain links TRBV12-1 to TRBJ2-7; TRBD1 is the table's D call, not checked against the DNA. TRBV12-1 is a recognized pseudogene. This CDR3 comprises 13 residues. CDR3 region: CASWGQLSYEQYF. CDR3 bases: TGTGCCAGCTGGGGACAACTATCCTACGAGCAGTACTTC.

The sample holds one count of this clone. The gene calls are TRBV19 and TRBJ2-2; no firm D call. The CDR3 is made up of 14 amino acids. V lost 4 bases, J lost 8 bases, and 14 bases lay in between. CDR1 LNHDA and CDR2 SQIVND come from the germline V gene (reference sequence). Here the CDR3 reads CASSNWSPAGELFF. The CDR3 bases are TGTGCCAGTAGTAACTGGTCTCCGGCAGGGGAGCTGTTTTTT.

The chain is built from TRBV6-4 and TRBJ2-5, with 8 bases lining up with TRBD1. The CDR3 contains 19 residues. V was pared by 3 bases and J by 0 bases, with 15 bases of the junction left unmatched. Germline V gene lookup returns CDR1 MRHNA and CDR2 SNTAGT. The chain's CDR3 is CASSERTWTGPGDQETQYF. The DNA for the CDR3 is TGTGCCAGCAGTGAAAGGACCTGGACAGGGCCAGGTGACCAAGAGACCCAGTACTTC.

The rearrangement uses TRBV29-1 and TRBJ2-1; 13 nucleotides align to TRBD2. The CDR3 is 15 amino acids. Germline CDR1 and CDR2: SQVTM and ANQGSEA. With V trimmed by 5 bases and J by 4 bases, 5 bases remained unmatched. The CDR3 nucleotides are TGCAGCGTTATAGGACTAGCGGGAGAGTACAATGAGCAGTTCTTC. Translating gives CSVIGLAGEYNEQFF.

This chain's CDR3 is CASSEEQVSYNEQFF. The CDR3 DNA reads TGTGCCAGCAGTGAAGAACAGGTCTCCTACAATGAGCAGTTCTTC. The chain recombines TRBV6-4 with TRBJ2-1, with D possibly being TRBD1 (5 bases). Germline CDR1 reads MRHNA; CDR2 reads SNTAGT. V gave up 3 bases and J gave up 0 bases, with 9 bases separating them. The CDR3 contains 15 residues.

To note about this clone: Other nucleotide sequences from this sample produce the same CDR3. The DNA of the CDR3 is TGTGCCAGCAGCCGGAGCGGCTACGAGCAGTACTTC. Translation gives CASSRSGYEQYF. The rearrangement joins TRBV7-9 to TRBJ2-7, with D possibly matching TRBD2 (5 bases). The CDR3 loop spans 12 amino acids. The germline V and J ends were trimmed by 5 bases and 3 bases, with 8 bases remaining between them. Germline CDR1 reads SEHNR; CDR2 reads FQNEAQ (reference sequence). Combining the CDR3 with reference TRBV7-9 and TRBJ2-7 gives the whole variable domain DTGVSQNPRHKITKRGQNVTFRCDPISEHNRLYWYRQTLGQGPEFLTYFQNEAQLEKSRLLSDRFSAERPKGSFSTLEIQRTEQGDSAMYLCASSRSGYEQYFGPGTRLTVT.

The chain uses TRBV27 and TRBJ1-5, with D tentatively TRBD1 (6 bases). This CDR3 has 17 residues. From germline, CDR1 is MNHEY and CDR2 SMNVEV (reference sequence). Trimming left V 6 bases short and J 2 bases short, with 20 bases between. The CDR3 region is CASRLRATGMRNQPQHF. DNA for the CDR3: TGTGCCAGCAGGCTCCGGGCCACAGGGATGCGCAATCAGCCCCAGCATTTT.

The chain couples TRBV25-1 to TRBJ2-7, with TRBD2 identical over 9 bases. Germline-derived CDR1 and CDR2 are MGHDK and SYGVNS. This CDR3 has 14 amino acids. V gave up 2 bases and J gave up 12 bases; unmatched junction bases: 11. Here the CDR3 reads CASSELAGISSPYF. The DNA for the CDR3 is TGTGCCAGCAGTGAACTAGCGGGAATCTCGTCCCCGTACTTC.

This clone was recorded only once. This chain connects TRBV27 to TRBJ1-1; a possible D gene is TRBD1 (5 bases). The CDR3 is 14 amino acids. Germline values: CDR1 MNHEY, CDR2 SMNVEV (reference sequence). V was trimmed by 2 bases and J by 1 base, leaving 8 bases between them. CDR3 sequence reads: CASSLGAPNTEAFF. CDR3 nucleotide sequence: TGTGCCAGCAGTTTAGGGGCGCCGAACACTGAAGCTTTCTTT.

The count of this clone is one. CDR3: CASTPLGQNFYEQYF. CDR3 nucleotide sequence: TGTGCCAGCACCCCTCTGGGACAGAATTTCTACGAGCAGTACTTC. The rearrangement joins TRBV28 to TRBJ2-7; 7 nucleotides align to TRBD1. The CDR3 is made up of 15 amino acids. CDR1 is MDHEN and CDR2 is SYDVKM in the germline V gene. V lost 7 bases, J lost 3 bases, and 12 bases stayed unmatched.

This sequence joins TRBV5-6 and TRBJ2-7; 10 nucleotides agree with TRBD1. The CDR3 has 15 residues. Germline V lookup: CDR1 SGHDT, CDR2 YYEEEE. V shed 6 bases, J shed 0 bases, and the junction held 6 bases outside the gene matches. In DNA form, the CDR3 reads TGTGCCAGCACCCCGGGACAGGGGAACTCCTACGAGCAGTACTTC. Protein product: CASTPGQGNSYEQYF.

The CDR3 loop is CASSGAIKETQYF. The CDR3 nucleotides read TGTGCCAGCAGCGGGGCCATAAAAGAGACCCAGTACTTC. The J gene is TRBJ2-5, the V gene TRBV5-6; D may be TRBD1 (5 bases). The V end was cut by 4 bases, the J end by 3 bases, with 10 bases between. The germline V gene encodes CDR1 SGHDT and CDR2 YYEEEE. The CDR3 contains 13 residues. The variable domain in full, with the rest retrieved from reference TRBV5-6 and TRBJ2-5, is DAGVTQSPTHLIKTRGQQVTLRCSPKSGHDTVSWYQQALGQGPQFIFQYYEEEERQRGNFPDRFSGHQFPNYSSELNVNALLLGDSALYLCASSGAIKETQYFGPGTRLLVL.

The gene calls are TRBV9 and TRBJ2-7, with TRBD2 identical over 9 bases. Germline V gene lookup returns CDR1 SGDLS and CDR2 YYNGEE. J lost 7 bases, V lost 0 bases, and 5 bases had no gene match. The CDR3 is made up of 14 amino acids. This CDR3 reads CASSVGREGREQYF. In DNA, the CDR3 is TGTGCCAGCAGCGTAGGGCGGGAGGGCCGAGAGCAGTACTTC.

The chain employs TRBV30 and TRBJ2-2; the D gene could be TRBD1 or TRBD2 (5 bases each). Trimming took off 2 bases at V and 6 bases at J, with 25 bases between the two ends. The CDR3 is 18 residues long. The V gene's germline CDR1 is GTSNPN and CDR2 SVGIG (reference sequence). The CDR3 loop reads CAWSYPGPTLRSSGELFF. CDR3 bases: TGTGCCTGGAGTTACCCGGGACCCACGTTAAGGTCGTCCGGGGAGCTGTTTTTT. Drawing the rest from reference TRBV30 and TRBJ2-2, the complete variable domain is SQTIHQWPATLVQPVGSPLSLECTVEGTSNPNLYWYRQAAGRGLQLLFYSVGIGQISSEVPQNLSASRPQDRQFILSSKKLLLSDSGFYLCAWSYPGPTLRSSGELFFGEGSRLTVL.